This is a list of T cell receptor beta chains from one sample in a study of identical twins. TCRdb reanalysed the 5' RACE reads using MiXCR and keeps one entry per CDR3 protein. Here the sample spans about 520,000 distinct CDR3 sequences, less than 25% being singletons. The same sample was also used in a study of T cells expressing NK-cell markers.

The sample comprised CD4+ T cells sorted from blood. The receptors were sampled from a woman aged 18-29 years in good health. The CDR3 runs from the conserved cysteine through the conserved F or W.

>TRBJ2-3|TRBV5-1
CASSTGTGADTQYF
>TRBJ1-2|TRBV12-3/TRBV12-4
CASSLDQGNYGYTF
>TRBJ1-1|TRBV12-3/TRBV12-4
CASSQSAGKAFF
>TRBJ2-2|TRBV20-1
CSALLAGGRTGELFF
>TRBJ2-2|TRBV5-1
CASTKFENTGELFF
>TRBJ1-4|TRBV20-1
CSASYDRGLEKLFF
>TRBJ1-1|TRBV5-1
CASSPDGGGTEAFF
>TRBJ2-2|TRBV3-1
CASTKKVPGGYFNTGELFF
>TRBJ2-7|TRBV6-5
CASSYAGGPYEQYF
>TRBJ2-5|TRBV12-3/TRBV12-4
CASRTAGGRVETQYF
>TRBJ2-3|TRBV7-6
CASLLGGPTDTQYF
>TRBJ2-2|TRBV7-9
CASSLQGAWTGELFF
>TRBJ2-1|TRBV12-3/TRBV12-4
CASRGGAGLAGPSYNEQFF
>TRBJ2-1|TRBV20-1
CSARVNGGLRFF
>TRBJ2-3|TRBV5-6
CASSLAPGLTDTQYF
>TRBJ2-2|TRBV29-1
CSVAPVITGELFF
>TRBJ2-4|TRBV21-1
CASSKPGRKNIQYF
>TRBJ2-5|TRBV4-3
CASSQAGQGVAETQYF
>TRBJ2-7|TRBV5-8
CASSWGQNYEQYF
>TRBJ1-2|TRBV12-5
CASGLVEYLYLPHYGYTF
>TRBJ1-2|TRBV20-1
CSARDRLWGNYGYTF
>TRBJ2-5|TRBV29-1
CSVTYPETQYF
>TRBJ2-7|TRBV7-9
CAMSPEIISYEQYF
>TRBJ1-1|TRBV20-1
CSARGWANTEAFF
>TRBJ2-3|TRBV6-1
CASSEGFTDTQYF
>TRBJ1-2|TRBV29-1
CSVDRGPNYGYTF
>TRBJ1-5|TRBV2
CASSEMGTGYQPQHF